This passage covers 9 T cell receptor beta chains from one sample sequenced in a study of cytomegalovirus exposure and HLA in healthy donors. PCR employed 60 Vbeta and 13 Jbeta primers. Profiling relied on immunoSEQ multiplex PCR, and the TCRdb table lists in-frame clones only, not all of them. The repertoire has some 150,000 clones, 77% of them found once; the top ten carry 1.6%. Material: PBMCs. These receptor sequences come from a young woman in good health and CMV-seronegative.

This chain joins TRBV9 and TRBJ1-4, with TRBD1 identical over 9 bases. V was pared by 4 bases and J by 6 bases, with 7 bases of the junction left unmatched. CDR3 length: 15 amino acids. The germline V gene encodes CDR1 SGDLS and CDR2 YYNGEE. CDR3 coding DNA: TGTGCCAGCAGCACACAGGGGGCGTCCGATGAAAAACTGTTTTTT. This gives the protein CASSTQGASDEKLFF.

CDR3 coding DNA: TGTGCCGCCGGGGGGCAGCCCTACGAGCAGTACTTC. This encodes CAAGGQPYEQYF. The chain employs TRBV6-6 and TRBJ2-7, with D possibly being TRBD2 (7 bases). V lost 11 bases and J 2 bases, leaving 13 bases between the germline ends. Germline V gene lookup returns CDR1 MNHNY and CDR2 SVGAGI (reference sequence). CDR3 length equals 12 residues.

This clone came up a few times. The rearrangement links TRBV5-1 to TRBJ1-1, with D perhaps matching TRBD1 (6 bases). Trimming removed 2 bases from V and 1 base from J, with 9 bases in between. Germline CDR1 reads SGHRS; CDR2 reads YFSETQ. The CDR3 runs to 14 residues. The CDR3 sequence is CASSFGGPNTEAFF. CDR3 sequence (DNA): TGCGCCAGCAGCTTCGGGGGGCCGAACACTGAAGCTTTCTTT.

The chain links TRBV7-6 to TRBJ1-1; D is perhaps TRBD1 (5 bases). Germline CDR1 SGHVS, CDR2 FNYEAQ. V was shortened by 5 bases and J by 4 bases, with 17 bases between the two germline ends. CDR3 size: 15 residues. For the CDR3, the DNA is TGTGCCAGCAGCCCCCCCGGAGGGACGGGCACTGAAGCTTTCTTT. It is translated as CASSPPGGTGTEAFF.

The chain carries TRBV2 and TRBJ1-2, with 7 bases aligning to TRBD1. The CDR3 covers 14 residues. Germline V gene sequence: CDR1 SNHLY, CDR2 FYNNEI. V lost 5 bases and J lost 4; bases outside the gene matches: 7. The CDR3 loop reads CASSITGALYGYTF. For the CDR3, the DNA is TGTGCCAGCAGTATAACAGGGGCCCTCTATGGCTACACCTTC.

Comment on this clone: This sample also contains other DNA sequences that code for the same CDR3. The chain recombines TRBV9 with TRBJ2-7, with a tentative D call TRBD2 (7 bases). The CDR3 sequence is 17 residues long. CDR1 is SGDLS and CDR2 is YYNGEE in the germline V gene. With 0 bases removed from V and 2 bases from J, the gap between germline ends came to 18 bases. This CDR3 reads CASSVGGGLAGPYEQYF. CDR3 bases: TGTGCCAGCAGCGTAGGAGGGGGATTAGCGGGTCCCTACGAGCAGTACTTC.

The chain uses TRBV29-1 and TRBJ2-1, with 12 bases that match TRBD2. With V trimmed by 4 bases and J by 0 bases, 4 bases remained unmatched. The CDR3 is 16 residues long. Germline CDR1 and CDR2: SQVTM and ANQGSEA. The CDR3 DNA reads TGCAGCGTTGGGGCGACTAGCGGGAGCTCCTACAATGAGCAGTTCTTC. The encoded protein is CSVGATSGSSYNEQFF.

The genes are TRBV4-2 and TRBJ2-7; 7 nucleotides align to TRBD2. The V gene end was trimmed by 0 bases and the J gene end by 5 bases; junction bases not matched to a gene: 10. CDR3 size: 16 residues. Germline V gene sequence: CDR1 LGHNA, CDR2 YNFKEQ. Here the CDR3 DNA reads TGTGCCAGCAGCCAAGACCGAAGCGGGGCGGTCGACGAGCAGTACTTC. Protein: CASSQDRSGAVDEQYF.

The chain links TRBV29-1 to TRBJ1-1, with TRBD1 matching 7 bases. The ends lost 3 bases at V and 1 base at J; junction bases unmatched: 2. The CDR3 runs to 13 residues. Germline CDR1 and CDR2: SQVTM and ANQGSEA. In DNA form, the CDR3 reads TGCAGCGTTGAGGGGGACAGGAACACTGAAGCTTTCTTT. Protein sequence: CSVEGDRNTEAFF.